The clone carrying this T cell receptor (beta chain) is a singleton in its sample. This specimen belongs to a study of blood T cell repertoires in COVID-19. Study-level information: The analysed material was cDNA or gDNA that came from T cells, B-cell-depleted T cells, or PBMCs.

The trim removed 1 base at V and 6 bases at J, leaving 8 bases unmatched. The CDR3 is 16 amino acids. CDR1 and CDR2 (germline): LGHNA, YSLEER. Per the study methods: The authors estimated nucleated cell counts from reference gene primer amplification. The method was immunoSEQ multiplex PCR; TCRdb's version includes in-frame clones alone and lacks a portion of them. That table supplies the V and J calls and clone size; D and trimming were determined from the DNA. The sample has about 59,000 clones, roughly 79% seen once; the top ten hold under 30%. Source material: peripheral blood. The chain combines TRBV4-3 with TRBJ1-2, with TRBD1 identical over 10 bases. This clonotype was sampled from a woman of 80 years or more with active or convalescent COVID-19. CDR3 coding DNA: TGCGCCAGCAGCCAAGTGGACAGGGGGAAATCTGATGGCTACACCTTC. As protein: CASSQVDRGKSDGYTF.